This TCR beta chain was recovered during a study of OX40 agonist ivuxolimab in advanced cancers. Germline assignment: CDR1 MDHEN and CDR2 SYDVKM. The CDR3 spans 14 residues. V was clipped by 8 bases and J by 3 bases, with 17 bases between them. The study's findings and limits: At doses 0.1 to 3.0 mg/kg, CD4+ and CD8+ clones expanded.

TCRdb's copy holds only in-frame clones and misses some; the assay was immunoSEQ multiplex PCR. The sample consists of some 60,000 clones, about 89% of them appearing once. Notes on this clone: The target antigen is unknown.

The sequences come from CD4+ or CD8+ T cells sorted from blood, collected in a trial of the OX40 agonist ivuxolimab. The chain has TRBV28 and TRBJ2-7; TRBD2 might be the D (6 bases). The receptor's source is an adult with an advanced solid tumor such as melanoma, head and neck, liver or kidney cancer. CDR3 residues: CASYLGGRDYEQYF. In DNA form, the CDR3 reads TGTGCCAGCTACCTAGGAGGGCGAGACTACGAGCAGTACTTC. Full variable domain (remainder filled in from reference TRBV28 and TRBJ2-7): DVKVTQSSRYLVKRTGEKVFLECVQDMDHENMFWYRQDPGLGLRLIYFSYDVKMKEKGDIPEGYSVSREKKERFSLILESASTNQTSMYLCASYLGGRDYEQYFGPGTRLTVT.